These T cell receptor beta chains were read from a single sample in a study of blood T cell repertoires in COVID-19. Data came from immunoSEQ multiplex PCR; TCRdb stores just in-frame clones and leaves some out. Of around 270,000 clones in the sample, around 87% are singletons; the top ten hold roughly 5%. Sample: peripheral blood. The receptors shown here come from a woman aged 55-70 years with COVID-19, enrolled during active disease. The CDR3 runs from the conserved cysteine through the conserved F or W. Each record gives: D gene, V gene, clone size, J gene, CDR3 DNA, CDR3 protein. A D gene is named only where the DNA matches it firmly. Only some rows state a clone size, as once, few, many or a class for expanded clones.

>NA|TRBV28|NA|TRBJ2-1
TGTGCCAGCAGTTTGGCCGCCTTCTACAATGAGCAGTTCTTC
CASSLAAFYNEQFF
>NA|TRBV11-2|NA|TRBJ1-1
TGTGCCAGCAGGGAACAGGGCCTGACGGCTGAAGCTTTCTTT
CASREQGLTAEAFF
>TRBD1|TRBV28|NA|TRBJ2-3
TGTGCCAGCGGATTGCGGACAGGGGCGGCAGATACGCAGTATTTT
CASGLRTGAADTQYF
>TRBD1|TRBV2|NA|TRBJ1-5
TGTGCCAGCAGTGAGGGGGCAGGGGGCGATCAGCCCCAGCATTTT
CASSEGAGGDQPQHF
>NA|TRBV6-2/TRBV6-3|NA|TRBJ1-6
TGTGCCAGCAGTGACAACAAAGTCTATAATTCACCCCTCCACTTT
CASSDNKVYNSPLHF
>NA|TRBV29-1|NA|TRBJ2-1
TGCAGCGGAGGGCCCGACTCCTACAATGAGCAGTTCTTC
CSGGPDSYNEQFF
>NA|TRBV3-1/TRBV3-2|few|TRBJ2-3
TGTGCCAGCACCCTGGGACTTCTCACGAATACGCAGTATTTT
CASTLGLLTNTQYF
>NA|TRBV14|NA|TRBJ1-1
TGTGCCAGCAGCCGCCTAGTGGGGGGGAACACTGAAGCTTTCTTT
CASSRLVGGNTEAFF
>TRBD1|TRBV5-1|NA|TRBJ1-5
TGCGCCAGCAGATTCGGGGACAGAGATCAGCCCCAGCATTTT
CASRFGDRDQPQHF
>NA|TRBV4-1|NA|TRBJ1-1
TGCGCCAGCAGCCAAGAAGGGGGATTGGGCACTGAAGCTTTCTTT
CASSQEGGLGTEAFF
>NA|TRBV12-3/TRBV12-4|NA|TRBJ1-5
TGTGCCAGCAGTTTAAACAGACCCCCCCAGCATTTT
CASSLNRPPQHF
>TRBD1|TRBV6-4|NA|TRBJ1-2
TGTGCCAGCAGTGTTGTGCAGGGGGCTGGTGGCTACACCTTC
CASSVVQGAGGYTF
>NA|TRBV6-5|NA|TRBJ1-2
TGTGCCGCGGGCTTTTGGGCTTCTAACTATGGCTACACCTTC
CAAGFWASNYGYTF
>NA|TRBV18|NA|TRBJ1-1
TGTGCCAGCTCACCCCCCGCAGGGAGGACTGAAGCTTTCTTT
CASSPPAGRTEAFF
>NA|TRBV7-6|NA|TRBJ1-5
TGTGCCAGCAGCTCGGGAGGCCTCGGTCAGCCCCAGCATTTT
CASSSGGLGQPQHF
>NA|TRBV28|NA|TRBJ2-2
TGTGCCAGCAGTTACATGCAAAACACCGGGGAGCTGTTTTTT
CASSYMQNTGELFF
>NA|TRBV6-6|NA|TRBJ1-2
TGTGCCAGCAGTTACAACAGCAACTATGGCTACACCTTC
CASSYNSNYGYTF
>NA|TRBV9|once|TRBJ2-7
TGTGCCAGCAGCGTAGCTATCGGAGGTCAGCAGTACTTC
CASSVAIGGQQYF
>TRBD1|TRBV28|once|TRBJ1-1
TGTGCCATTAGGGGGCTGGTCACTGAAGCTTTCTTT
CAIRGLVTEAFF
>TRBD1|TRBV19|NA|TRBJ1-5
TGTGCCAGTAGTTCCGGGACAGGGGCGGGTCAGCCCCAGCATTTT
CASSSGTGAGQPQHF
>NA|TRBV27|few|TRBJ1-1
TGTGCCAGCAGTTCCGGAGTTGGCACTGAAGCTTTCTTT
CASSSGVGTEAFF
>NA|TRBV11-2|once|TRBJ2-5
TGTGCCAGCAGCTTAGACGCCAGGAGGATAGAGACCCAGTACTTC
CASSLDARRIETQYF